The clone carrying this T cell receptor beta chain was detected only a few times. Its antigen is not known. Trimming cost V 9 bases and J 7 bases; bases outside gene matches: 4. CDR3 length: 12 residues. Germline-derived CDR1 and CDR2 are SNHLY and FYNNEI. This entry comes from a study of vaccination effects on CD4 cells after COVID-19. Across the study: Among convalescent patients, two provided samples 16 days and one week before vaccination. Regarding the study as a whole: Clones that were induced by infection or by vaccine showed marked contraction late after vaccination.

Data came from immunoSEQ multiplex PCR; TCRdb stores just in-frame clones and leaves some out. The sample holds about 70,000 clones, roughly 73% seen once. Prior to sequencing, the ViraFEST assay stimulated PBMC with viral peptide pools, which expanded the antigen-specific CD4+ T cells. Culture proceeded for approximately nine days, and CD4+ T cells were then isolated. According to PCR results, the person was infected with SARS-CoV-2 between March and December 2020. HIV-1 Nef peptide pool stimulation served as negative control. A half-medium replacement with IL-2 medium was carried out on days 3 and 7.

Sequenced material: CD4+ T cells from PBMCs cultured with HIV peptides, taken before COVID-19 vaccination. Subset of the sample: HIV-1 Nef peptide pool negative control/reference culture. The J gene is TRBJ2-1, the V gene TRBV2, with TRBD2 matching 9 bases. The sequence was collected from a human donor who had a prior SARS-CoV-2 infection. Written as DNA, the CDR3 is TGTGCCAGTCGGACTAGCGTTAATGAGCAGTTCTTC. This encodes CASRTSVNEQFF.